One and the same sample provided the 3 T cell receptor beta chains below, sequenced in a study of CD8 T cells in Susac syndrome. With random hexamers, reverse transcription was performed on about 0.5 to 1 ug of RNA. TCRdb analysed the immunoSEQ multiplex PCR reads with MiXCR anew, one entry per CDR3 protein. The sample has 160,000 or so distinct CDR3 sequences, roughly 94% seen once. Material: CD4+ T cells from PBMCs. Every receptor here comes from a human donor in good health.

This chain joins TRBV6-5 and TRBJ2-7; TRBD1 matches at 7 bases. Germline trimming cut 0 bases from V and 4 bases from J; bases unmatched to any gene: 3. CDR3 length: 14 amino acids. The germline gives CDR1 MNHEY, CDR2 SVGAGI. The CDR3 DNA sequence: TGTGCCAGCAGTTACTCGCAACAGGGGTACGAGCAGTACTTC. Translating gives CASSYSQQGYEQYF.

The genes are TRBV2 and TRBJ2-7; tentatively, D is TRBD1 or TRBD2 (5 bases each). The ends were cut back, 5 bases at V and 2 bases at J, with 16 bases in the middle. Per germline, CDR1 SNHLY and CDR2 FYNNEI. This CDR3 spans 15 amino acids. The CDR3 DNA is TGTGCCAGCAGTTTTTCCGGGACCTCTGCCTACGAGCAGTACTTC. Translated: CASSFSGTSAYEQYF.

The chain joins TRBV7-2 to TRBJ2-6; no definite D call. CDR1 is SGHTA, CDR2 FQGNSA, per germline. This CDR3 contains 15 residues. The V and J ends lost 4 bases and 2 bases respectively, with 9 bases between them. CDR3 sequence (DNA): TGTGCCAGCAGCTCCTACACTACTGGGGCCAACGTCCTGACTTTC. Protein: CASSSYTTGANVLTF. Full variable domain (outside the CDR3, taken from reference TRBV7-2 and TRBJ2-6): GAGVSQSPSNKVTEKGKDVELRCDPISGHTALYWYRQSLGQGLEFLIYFQGNSAPDKSGLPSDRFSAERTGGSVSTLTIQRTQQEDSAVYLCASSSYTTGANVLTFGAGSRLTVL.